The rows below give T cell receptor beta chains drawn from one sample of a study of blood T cell repertoires in COVID-19. Sequenced by immunoSEQ multiplex PCR; TCRdb stores in-frame clones only, minus some. The sample consists of over 30,000 clones, 60% to 80% of them appearing once. Sequencing was carried out using peripheral blood. The receptors here all came from a human donor in a cohort sampled during active COVID-19. Each CDR3 is given with its conserved first and last residue. The D gene is left open where the match is weak. The size entry is marked missing in some rows and otherwise reads once, few, many or a size class.

size	V	D	J	CDR3	DNA
.	TRBV18	.	TRBJ1-2	CASSHPSTVANYGYTF	TGTGCCAGCTCACATCCGTCAACGGTCGCTAACTATGGCTACACCTTC
few	TRBV7-3	TRBD2	TRBJ2-3	CASSLAGGSTDTQYF	TGTGCCAGCAGCTTAGCGGGAGGGAGCACAGATACGCAGTATTTT
.	TRBV15	TRBD2	TRBJ2-3	CATASGTSRISTDTQYF	TGTGCCACCGCCTCAGGGACTAGCAGGATTAGCACAGATACGCAGTATTTT
few	TRBV19	TRBD2	TRBJ2-5	CASSRKSGRETQYF	TGTGCCAGTAGTAGAAAAAGCGGGAGGGAGACCCAGTACTTC
few	TRBV19	.	TRBJ2-5	CASRVGETQYF	TGTGCCAGCAGGGTAGGGGAGACCCAGTACTTC
.	TRBV14	TRBD1	TRBJ2-7	CASSQEGRETGNYEQYF	TGTGCCAGCAGCCAAGAAGGTCGTGAGACAGGGAACTACGAGCAGTACTTC
.	TRBV6-1	.	TRBJ1-1	CASSEPAQAQPFDFF	TGTGCCAGCAGTGAACCCGCACAGGCCCAACCCTTTGATTTCTTT
once	TRBV24-1	TRBD1	TRBJ2-5	CATSDPKQGTQETQYF	TGTGCCACCAGTGATCCCAAACAGGGGACCCAAGAGACCCAGTACTTC
.	TRBV28	TRBD1	TRBJ1-6	CASSLSQGIGSYNSPLHF	TGTGCCAGCAGTTTATCACAGGGGATAGGGTCCTATAATTCACCCCTCCACTTT
.	TRBV18	TRBD2	TRBJ2-2	CASSRTSGPPGDTGELFF	TGTGCCAGCTCACGAACTAGCGGGCCCCCAGGGGACACCGGGGAGCTGTTTTTT
many	TRBV11-2	TRBD2	TRBJ2-5	CASSLQGLVLGETQYF	TGTGCCAGCAGCTTGCAGGGACTAGTGCTGGGAGAGACCCAGTACTTC
.	TRBV2	TRBD1	TRBJ2-7	CASSGRDRGYEQYF	TGTGCCAGCAGCGGCCGGGACAGGGGCTACGAGCAGTACTTC
.	TRBV18	TRBD1	TRBJ2-2	CASSPQGQKNTGELFF	TGTGCCAGCTCCCCACAGGGGCAGAAAAACACCGGGGAGCTGTTTTTT